This T cell receptor beta chain was retrieved from a study of shared clonotypes between healthy human individuals. Study-level points and caveats: The naive CD4 repertoires of a few donors were compared, and around 5% of clonotypes were shared.

Libraries were prepared by immunoSEQ multiplex PCR; TCRdb keeps only in-frame clonotypes and omits some of them. The sample has more than 2,000,000 clones, approximately 95% seen once. Details on this clone: Its cognate antigen is unknown.

Between the trimmed V and J ends, which lost 0 bases and 5 bases, there was a span of 15 bases. CDR1 MGHRA and CDR2 YSYEKL come from the germline V gene. The CDR3 contains 16 residues. The V and J genes are TRBV4-1 and TRBJ2-3, with unresolved D. The sequence was obtained from a man younger than 35 in good health. Some clones in this sample may be carry-over from other donors' samples. Sequenced sample: naive CD4+ T cells from PBMCs. Subset of the sample: CD45RA+ positively selected. In DNA form, the CDR3 reads TGCGCCAGCAGCCAAGATCTGGGCCCCCAACGAGATACGCAGTATTTT. This encodes CASSQDLGPQRDTQYF.